These T cell receptor beta chains were read from a single sample in a study of blood T cell repertoires in COVID-19. Method: immunoSEQ multiplex PCR; TCRdb's copy keeps in-frame clones and lacks some. The profile covers under 150,000 clones, with under 85% appearing a single time and approximately 8.6% taken by the ten largest. The sample was peripheral blood. These receptors came from a man between 50 and 59 years old with active or convalescent COVID-19. Both conserved end residues are part of each CDR3. The order of the fields is V gene, J gene, clone size, D gene, CDR3 protein, CDR3 DNA. The D gene is left open where the match is weak. A clone size is listed for some rows: how often the clone was seen (once, few, many), or a class if it is expanded.

V gene: TRBV7-9; J gene: TRBJ2-7; clone size: few; D gene: -; CDR3 protein: CASSFAGSSYEQYF; CDR3 DNA: TGTGCCAGCAGCTTCGCGGGAAGTTCCTACGAGCAGTACTTC
V gene: TRBV7-8; J gene: TRBJ1-2; clone size: -; D gene: -; CDR3 protein: CASSPTDRSRSGYTF; CDR3 DNA: TGTGCCAGCAGCCCAACTGACAGGTCCCGGTCTGGCTACACCTTC
V gene: TRBV25-1; J gene: TRBJ1-4; clone size: -; D gene: -; CDR3 protein: CASSESREPEKLFF; CDR3 DNA: TGTGCCAGCAGTGAATCCAGGGAACCCGAAAAACTGTTTTTT
V gene: TRBV18; J gene: TRBJ1-5; clone size: -; D gene: -; CDR3 protein: CASSPIRDQPQHF; CDR3 DNA: TGTGCCAGCTCACCGATCCGGGATCAGCCCCAGCATTTT
V gene: TRBV24-1; J gene: TRBJ2-6; clone size: -; D gene: TRBD2; CDR3 protein: CATSPGLAGPSGANVLTF; CDR3 DNA: TGTGCCACCAGTCCGGGACTAGCGGGACCCTCTGGGGCCAACGTCCTGACTTTC
V gene: TRBV2; J gene: TRBJ2-1; clone size: -; D gene: -; CDR3 protein: CASGASTYNEQFF; CDR3 DNA: TGTGCCAGCGGGGCGTCTACCTACAATGAGCAGTTCTTC
V gene: TRBV6-5; J gene: TRBJ1-2; clone size: -; D gene: -; CDR3 protein: CASTPVRLYGYTF; CDR3 DNA: TGTGCCAGCACCCCGGTACGCCTCTATGGCTACACCTTC
V gene: TRBV7-3; J gene: TRBJ2-3; clone size: -; D gene: TRBD2; CDR3 protein: CASSLGLAVDTDTQYF; CDR3 DNA: TGTGCCAGCAGCCTCGGACTAGCGGTTGACACAGATACGCAGTATTTT
V gene: TRBV28; J gene: TRBJ2-7; clone size: -; D gene: -; CDR3 protein: CASSAPEDSSYEQYF; CDR3 DNA: TGTGCCAGCAGTGCCCCCGAGGACAGCTCCTACGAGCAGTACTTC
V gene: TRBV30; J gene: TRBJ1-4; clone size: -; D gene: -; CDR3 protein: CAWRRVPREKLFF; CDR3 DNA: TGTGCCTGGAGGAGGGTCCCGAGGGAAAAACTGTTTTTT
V gene: TRBV4-2; J gene: TRBJ1-2; clone size: many; D gene: -; CDR3 protein: CASSLSQVDYGYTF; CDR3 DNA: TGTGCCAGCAGCCTCTCCCAGGTGGACTATGGCTACACCTTC
V gene: TRBV24-1; J gene: TRBJ1-4; clone size: -; D gene: -; CDR3 protein: CATSADGGWGNEKLFF; CDR3 DNA: TGTGCCACCAGTGCCGACGGGGGATGGGGTAATGAAAAACTGTTTTTT
V gene: TRBV19; J gene: TRBJ1-5; clone size: -; D gene: -; CDR3 protein: CASSIWSLGNQPQHF; CDR3 DNA: TGTGCCAGTAGTATTTGGAGTTTGGGTAATCAGCCCCAGCATTTT
V gene: TRBV5-6; J gene: TRBJ2-7; clone size: -; D gene: TRBD2; CDR3 protein: CASSVGLADEQYF; CDR3 DNA: TGTGCCAGCAGCGTAGGACTAGCGGACGAGCAGTACTTC
V gene: TRBV6-5; J gene: TRBJ2-1; clone size: -; D gene: TRBD2; CDR3 protein: CASSSTSGSLNEQFF; CDR3 DNA: TGTGCCAGCAGTTCCACAAGCGGGAGCCTTAATGAGCAGTTCTTC
V gene: TRBV27; J gene: TRBJ1-6; clone size: -; D gene: TRBD1; CDR3 protein: CASSLVGGGNSPLHF; CDR3 DNA: TGTGCCAGCAGTTTGGTAGGGGGCGGAAATTCACCCCTCCACTTT
V gene: TRBV10-1; J gene: TRBJ2-3; clone size: -; D gene: TRBD2; CDR3 protein: CASSASTSGRGDTQYF; CDR3 DNA: TGCGCCAGCAGTGCCTCGACTAGCGGGAGAGGAGATACGCAGTATTTT
V gene: TRBV18; J gene: TRBJ1-2; clone size: -; D gene: TRBD1; CDR3 protein: CASSPETGGFGYTF; CDR3 DNA: TGTGCCAGCTCACCGGAGACAGGGGGCTTTGGCTACACCTTC
V gene: TRBV15; J gene: TRBJ2-2; clone size: few; D gene: -; CDR3 protein: CATSRDLKGTGELFF; CDR3 DNA: TGTGCCACCAGCAGAGATCTCAAGGGGACAGGGGAGCTGTTTTTT
V gene: TRBV29-1; J gene: TRBJ1-4; clone size: -; D gene: TRBD1; CDR3 protein: CSVAGGSTNEKLFF; CDR3 DNA: TGCAGCGTTGCAGGGGGGAGCACTAATGAAAAACTGTTTTTT
V gene: TRBV29-1; J gene: TRBJ2-7; clone size: -; D gene: TRBD1; CDR3 protein: CSVEGTGNPVQYF; CDR3 DNA: TGCAGCGTTGAAGGGACAGGGAACCCAGTGCAGTACTTC
V gene: TRBV6-5; J gene: TRBJ2-1; clone size: few; D gene: -; CDR3 protein: CASSLTELASEQFF; CDR3 DNA: TGTGCCAGCAGCCTCACCGAACTAGCCAGTGAGCAGTTCTTC
V gene: TRBV27; J gene: TRBJ2-1; clone size: once; D gene: TRBD2; CDR3 protein: CASSFGTSGNNEQFF; CDR3 DNA: TGTGCCAGCAGTTTCGGGACTAGCGGGAACAATGAGCAGTTCTTC
V gene: TRBV5-6; J gene: TRBJ2-1; clone size: -; D gene: -; CDR3 protein: CASSTSSGNEQFF; CDR3 DNA: TGTGCCAGCAGCACTAGTTCTGGCAATGAGCAGTTCTTC
V gene: TRBV19; J gene: TRBJ1-1; clone size: -; D gene: TRBD1; CDR3 protein: CASSIGQGNTEAFF; CDR3 DNA: TGTGCCAGTAGTATCGGACAGGGGAACACTGAAGCTTTCTTT
V gene: TRBV5-1; J gene: TRBJ2-1; clone size: -; D gene: TRBD1; CDR3 protein: CASSLASGQGAIHEQFF; CDR3 DNA: TGCGCCAGCAGCTTGGCCTCGGGACAGGGGGCGATCCATGAGCAGTTCTTC
V gene: TRBV6-5; J gene: TRBJ2-1; clone size: -; D gene: TRBD2; CDR3 protein: CASSKTRGGYNEQFF; CDR3 DNA: TGTGCCAGCAGTAAGACACGGGGGGGCTACAATGAGCAGTTCTTC
V gene: TRBV3-1/TRBV3-2; J gene: TRBJ1-5; clone size: -; D gene: -; CDR3 protein: CASSRGGQPQHF; CDR3 DNA: TGTGCCAGCAGCCGGGGGGGTCAGCCCCAGCATTTT
V gene: TRBV5-1; J gene: TRBJ1-3; clone size: -; D gene: -; CDR3 protein: CASQARSSGNTIYF; CDR3 DNA: TGCGCCAGTCAAGCCCGAAGCTCTGGAAACACCATATATTTT
V gene: TRBV5-1; J gene: TRBJ2-1; clone size: once; D gene: TRBD2; CDR3 protein: CASSLVGLVNEQFF; CDR3 DNA: TGCGCCAGCAGCTTGGTTGGACTAGTGAATGAGCAGTTCTTC
V gene: TRBV28; J gene: TRBJ1-4; clone size: -; D gene: -; CDR3 protein: CASSPYRVSTNEKLFF; CDR3 DNA: TGTGCCAGCAGTCCCTACAGGGTGTCAACTAATGAAAAACTGTTTTTT
V gene: TRBV2; J gene: TRBJ1-3; clone size: few; D gene: -; CDR3 protein: CASSVTGRSAGNTIYF; CDR3 DNA: TGTGCCAGCAGCGTAACAGGGAGATCGGCCGGAAACACCATATATTTT
V gene: TRBV2; J gene: TRBJ2-1; clone size: -; D gene: -; CDR3 protein: CASSETDTYNEQFF; CDR3 DNA: TGTGCCAGCAGTGAAACGGACACCTACAATGAGCAGTTCTTC
V gene: TRBV24-1; J gene: TRBJ1-2; clone size: few; D gene: TRBD1; CDR3 protein: CATSDPGTGGRGYTF; CDR3 DNA: TGTGCCACCAGTGACCCCGGGACAGGGGGACGCGGCTACACCTTC
V gene: TRBV2; J gene: TRBJ2-1; clone size: once; D gene: TRBD1; CDR3 protein: CASSPRDRTYNEQFF; CDR3 DNA: TGTGCCAGCAGCCCAAGGGACAGAACCTACAATGAGCAGTTCTTC
V gene: TRBV7-3; J gene: TRBJ1-1; clone size: -; D gene: -; CDR3 protein: CASSFGGTSEAFF; CDR3 DNA: TGTGCCAGCAGCTTTGGCGGGACCTCTGAAGCTTTCTTT
V gene: TRBV29-1; J gene: TRBJ2-7; clone size: -; D gene: TRBD1; CDR3 protein: CSVEEWAGGYEQYF; CDR3 DNA: TGCAGCGTTGAAGAGTGGGCAGGGGGCTACGAGCAGTACTTC
V gene: TRBV7-2; J gene: TRBJ2-5; clone size: -; D gene: TRBD2; CDR3 protein: CASSLVGLAGGGETQYF; CDR3 DNA: TGTGCCAGCAGCTTAGTTGGACTAGCGGGAGGGGGAGAGACCCAGTACTTC
V gene: TRBV5-4; J gene: TRBJ2-7; clone size: few; D gene: -; CDR3 protein: CASSTGTLSFYEQYF; CDR3 DNA: TGTGCCAGCAGCACCGGGACTCTAAGTTTTTACGAGCAGTACTTC
V gene: TRBV7-7; J gene: TRBJ2-4; clone size: -; D gene: TRBD1; CDR3 protein: CASSVGTGGQRSNIQYF; CDR3 DNA: TGTGCTAGCAGCGTAGGGACAGGGGGCCAAAGGTCGAACATTCAGTACTTC